This T cell receptor (beta chain) is from a study of T cell responses to AZD1222 COVID-19 vaccine. Study results and limitations: Elevations in Spike-specific TCR breadth and depth followed administration of two AZD1222 doses. Seropositivity was recorded at baseline in only a handful of AZD1222 recipients.

The protocol was immunoSEQ multiplex PCR, while the TCRdb copy is restricted to in-frame clones and leaves out a portion. This sample has roughly 120,000 clones, with 91% found just once. Of note for this clone: The antigen is not known.

The germline V gene has CDR1 DFQATT and CDR2 SNEGSKA (reference sequence). The CDR3 is 11 amino acids. The V end lost 3 bases, the J end lost 6 bases, and 7 bases lay between the germline ends. The sequence was obtained from an adult in good health. The J gene is TRBJ2-3, the V gene TRBV20-1; D gene uncertain. The sequenced sample was peripheral blood, obtained on day 0 of AZD1222 vaccination. CDR3 DNA sequence: TGCAGTGCTAGTAAGCGTGATACGCAGTATTTT. As protein: CSASKRDTQYF.